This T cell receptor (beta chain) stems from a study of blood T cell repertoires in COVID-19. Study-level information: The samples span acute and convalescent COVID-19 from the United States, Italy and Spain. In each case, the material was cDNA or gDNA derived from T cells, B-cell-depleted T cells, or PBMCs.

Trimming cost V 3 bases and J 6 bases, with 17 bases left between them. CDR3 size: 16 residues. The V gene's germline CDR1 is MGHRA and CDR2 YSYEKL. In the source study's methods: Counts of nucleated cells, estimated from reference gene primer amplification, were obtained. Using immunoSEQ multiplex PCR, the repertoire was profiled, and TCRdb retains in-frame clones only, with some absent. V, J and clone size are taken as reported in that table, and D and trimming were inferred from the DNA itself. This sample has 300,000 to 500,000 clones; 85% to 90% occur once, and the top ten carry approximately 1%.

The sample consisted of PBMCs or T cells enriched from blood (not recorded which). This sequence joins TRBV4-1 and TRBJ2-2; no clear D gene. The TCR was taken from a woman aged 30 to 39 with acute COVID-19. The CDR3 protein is CASSQSKPLSPGELFF. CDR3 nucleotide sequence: TGCGCCAGCAGCCAGTCAAAGCCGCTGAGTCCCGGGGAGCTGTTTTTT.